This paragraph reports one TCR beta chain. Its antigen is still unknown. Measured with immunoSEQ multiplex PCR; TCRdb has only the in-frame clones, and not every one. Of approximately 180,000 clones in the sample, over 85% were seen once. This entry comes from a study of T cell responses to AZD1222 COVID-19 vaccine. The J segment lost 3 bases and the V segment lost 3 bases, leaving 7 bases of the junction unmatched. Germline V gene lookup returns CDR1 LGHDT and CDR2 YNNKEL (reference sequence). The CDR3 covers 16 residues. Notes on the study in general: Among the donors, most were white British and more were female, and clonal diversity was possibly underestimated. Spike as a whole was targeted by vaccine-associated CD4 TCRs, dominant at 160-218 and 743-854.

The rearrangement links TRBV3-1 (or the pseudogene TRBV3-2) to TRBJ2-1; TRBD2 agrees at 8 bases. Sequenced here: peripheral blood, sampled on day 0 of AZD1222 vaccination. This receptor was taken from an adult in good health. The CDR3 DNA reads TGTGCCAGCAGCCAGGGGAGCGGGAGCCTCTACAATGAGCAGTTCTTC. Its translation: CASSQGSGSLYNEQFF.